Following are 11 T cell receptor beta chains from one sample sequenced in a study of regulatory T cells in long-lasting Graves disease. Investigators prepared the TCR beta libraries by applying iRepertoire HTBI primers and Arm-PCR of CDR3 regions. TCRdb reprocessed the multiplex PCR reads with MiXCR, giving one entry per CDR3 protein. This sample has approximately 440,000 distinct CDR3 sequences; around 15% occur once, and the top ten carry 9.5% to 15%. Time point defined: newly diagnosed GD, antithyroid drugs for less than 3 months. PBMC RNA was the source of the TCR library. These data were likewise used in another study, on T cells in Graves' hyperthyroidism and ophthalmopathy.

The sequencing used peripheral blood mononuclear cells (PBMCs), collected at new diagnosis, from a patient treated with antithyroid drugs. All receptors come from a man in his forties with Graves disease.

This clonotype was observed at least ten times. The chain has TRBV12-3 or TRBV12-4 and TRBJ1-2; weak D call: TRBD1 (6 bases). V was pared by 5 bases and J by 0 bases, with 13 bases between. The CDR3 loop spans 15 amino acids. The DNA of the CDR3 is TGTGCCAGCAGTCATCCGACAGGAGCTAACTATGGCTACACCTTC. It codes for CASSHPTGANYGYTF.

There are many counts of this clonotype. CDR3 sequence: CASSLGRADRSNEKLFF. CDR3 DNA: TGTGCCAGCAGCTTAGGAAGGGCAGACAGGAGTAATGAAAAACTGTTTTTT. The chain has TRBV11-2 and TRBJ1-4, with D perhaps TRBD1 (6 bases). The CDR3 consists of 17 residues. The germline V gene encodes CDR1 SGHAT and CDR2 FQNNGV. The V gene lost 1 base and the J gene lost 4 bases, with 16 bases spanning the gap.

This clonotype has ten or more counts. V is TRBV20-1 and J is TRBJ2-4; 8 nucleotides agree with TRBD2. After removal of 3 bases from V and 12 bases from J, the junction contained 10 bases not matched to a gene. This CDR3 is built from 13 residues. From germline, CDR1 is DFQATT and CDR2 SNEGSKA (reference sequence). The CDR3 nucleotides are TGCAGTGCTAGTATCCCCGGGACTAGTGATCAGTACTTC. It is translated as CSASIPGTSDQYF.

This clonotype was found many times. The chain combines TRBV5-1 with TRBJ2-7; 10 bases map to TRBD2. Trimming took 2 bases from V and 7 from J; bases not matched to a gene: 9. Germline V gene lookup returns CDR1 SGHRS and CDR2 YFSETQ. This CDR3 has 15 residues. The CDR3 protein is CASSFRTSGAGEQYF. The CDR3 nucleotides read TGCGCCAGCAGCTTCCGAACTAGCGGGGCGGGGGAGCAGTACTTC.

This clonotype was counted between two and nine times. The J gene is TRBJ2-1, the V gene TRBV19; 11 bases agree with TRBD1. V shed 5 bases, J shed 9 bases, and the junction held 6 bases outside the gene matches. Germline CDR1 LNHDA, CDR2 SQIVND (reference sequence). The CDR3 totals 14 residues. The DNA of the CDR3 is TGTGCCAGTAGTGCAGGACAGGGGGCGCTTGAGCAGTTCTTC. Translating it yields CASSAGQGALEQFF.

The chain joins TRBV28 to TRBJ1-6; D gene uncertain. V shed 2 bases and J shed 9 bases, with 5 bases lying between them. The germline V gene has CDR1 MDHEN and CDR2 SYDVKM. The CDR3 is 12 amino acids. The CDR3 nucleotides are TGTGCCAGCAGTTTACCGGGTTCACCCCTCCACTTT. This translates into CASSLPGSPLHF. Full variable domain (remainder filled in from reference TRBV28 and TRBJ1-6): DVKVTQSSRYLVKRTGEKVFLECVQDMDHENMFWYRQDPGLGLRLIYFSYDVKMKEKGDIPEGYSVSREKKERFSLILESASTNQTSMYLCASSLPGSPLHFGNGTRLTVT.

Remarks on this clonotype: A read error may produce the germline difference seen at one junction end. The chain has TRBV27 and TRBJ2-2; TRBD2 is a possible D gene (6 bases). CDR3 length: 12 residues. From germline, CDR1 is MNHEY and CDR2 SMNVEV (reference sequence). CDR3 amino acids: CASSLNTGGLFF. In DNA, the CDR3 is TGTGCCAGCAGTTTAAACACCGGGGGGCTGTTTTTT.

This sequence joins TRBV6-5 and TRBJ1-1; D not resolved. The CDR3 loop spans 13 amino acids. The V gene lost 2 bases and the J gene lost 3 bases, with 7 bases spanning the gap. CDR1 and CDR2 (germline): MNHEY, SVGAGI. Written as DNA, the CDR3 is TGTGCCAGCAGTTACGGGGATCACACTGAAGCTTTCTTT. This sequence encodes CASSYGDHTEAFF.

This chain links TRBV12-3 or TRBV12-4 with TRBJ2-7; tentative D call: TRBD1 (5 bases). The CDR3 sequence is 13 residues long. Trimming stripped 6 bases from V and 2 bases from J, with 11 bases between. This CDR3 is CASSPTVTYEQYF. DNA for the CDR3: TGTGCCAGCAGCCCGACAGTAACCTACGAGCAGTACTTC.

The DNA of the CDR3 is TGTGCCAGCAACCGGGACATCTCCTACGAGCAGTACTTC. Residues: CASNRDISYEQYF. The chain is built from TRBV2 and TRBJ2-7; TRBD1 is a possible D gene (6 bases). The CDR3 consists of 13 residues. CDR1 is SNHLY, CDR2 FYNNEI, per germline. V was pared by 7 bases and J by 0 bases, with 10 bases between.

This clonotype was seen ten or more times. This rearrangement joins TRBV5-1 to TRBJ2-1, with a possible D match to TRBD2 (6 bases). The CDR3 is made up of 15 amino acids. Trimming cost V 5 bases and J 0 bases, with 12 bases left between them. The germline V gene has CDR1 SGHRS and CDR2 YFSETQ. As DNA, the CDR3 is TGCGCCAGCAGTATCCTAGCGACCTCCTACAATGAGCAGTTCTTC. Its protein product is CASSILATSYNEQFF.